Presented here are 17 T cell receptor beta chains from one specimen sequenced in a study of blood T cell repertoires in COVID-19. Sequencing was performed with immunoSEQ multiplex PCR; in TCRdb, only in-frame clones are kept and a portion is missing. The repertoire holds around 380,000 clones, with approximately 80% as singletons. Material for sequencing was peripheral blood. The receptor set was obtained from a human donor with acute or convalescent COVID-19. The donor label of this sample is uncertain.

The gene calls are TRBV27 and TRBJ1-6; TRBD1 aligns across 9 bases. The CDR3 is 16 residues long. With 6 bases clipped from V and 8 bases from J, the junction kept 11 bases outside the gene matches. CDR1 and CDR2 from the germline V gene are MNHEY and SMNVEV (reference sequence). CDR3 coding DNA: TGTGCCAGCAGCCGACAGGACAGGGGCGGGCATTCACCCCTCCACTTT. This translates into CASSRQDRGGHSPLHF.

CDR3 DNA sequence: TGCAGCGTTAGTGCGCGAAACGAGCAGTACTTC. Its protein is CSVSARNEQYF. The chain couples TRBV29-1 to TRBJ2-7, with D uncertain. CDR3 length equals 11 residues. Trimming cost V 5 bases and J 5 bases, with 10 bases left between them. CDR1 and CDR2 (germline): SQVTM, ANQGSEA.

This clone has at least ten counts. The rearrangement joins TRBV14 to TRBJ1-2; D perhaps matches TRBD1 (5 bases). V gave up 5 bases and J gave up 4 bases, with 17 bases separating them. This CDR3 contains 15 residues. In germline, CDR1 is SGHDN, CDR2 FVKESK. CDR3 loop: CASSGSGARRYGYTF. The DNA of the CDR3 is TGTGCCAGCAGCGGTAGCGGGGCCCGCCGCTATGGCTACACCTTC.

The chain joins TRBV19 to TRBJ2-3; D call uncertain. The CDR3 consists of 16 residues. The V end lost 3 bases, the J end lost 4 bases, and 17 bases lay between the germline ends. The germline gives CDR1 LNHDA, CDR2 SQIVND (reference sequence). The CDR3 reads CASSISAGLSSDTQYF. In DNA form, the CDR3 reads TGTGCCAGTAGTATCTCGGCAGGTCTTTCATCAGATACGCAGTATTTT.

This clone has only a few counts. The chain's CDR3 is CASSISGTSGNYNEQFF. The CDR3, as DNA: TGTGCCAGCAGCATCTCTGGGACTAGCGGGAACTACAATGAGCAGTTCTTC. The chain uses TRBV9 and TRBJ2-1; 13 bases line up with TRBD2. From germline, CDR1 is SGDLS and CDR2 YYNGEE. With 4 bases clipped from V and 3 bases from J, the junction kept 7 bases outside the gene matches. The CDR3 runs to 17 residues.

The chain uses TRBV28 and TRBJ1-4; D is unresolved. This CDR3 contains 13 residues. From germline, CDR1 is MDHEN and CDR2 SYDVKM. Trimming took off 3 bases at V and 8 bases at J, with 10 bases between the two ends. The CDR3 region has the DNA TGTGCCAGCAGTTTCCGGGTTGGGGAAAAACTGTTTTTT. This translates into CASSFRVGEKLFF.

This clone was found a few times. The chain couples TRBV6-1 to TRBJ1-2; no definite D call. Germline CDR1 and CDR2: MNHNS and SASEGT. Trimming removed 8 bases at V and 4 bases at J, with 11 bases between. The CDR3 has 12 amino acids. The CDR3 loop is CASRQARYGYTF. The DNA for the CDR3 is TGTGCCAGCCGTCAAGCCCGCTATGGCTACACCTTC.

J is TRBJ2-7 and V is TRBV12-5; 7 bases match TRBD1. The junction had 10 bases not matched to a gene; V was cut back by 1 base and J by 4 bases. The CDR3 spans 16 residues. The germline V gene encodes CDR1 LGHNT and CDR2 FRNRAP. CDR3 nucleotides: TGTGCTAGTGGTTTGGGAGTTACAGGGGCGATGTACGAGCAGTACTTC. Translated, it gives CASGLGVTGAMYEQYF.

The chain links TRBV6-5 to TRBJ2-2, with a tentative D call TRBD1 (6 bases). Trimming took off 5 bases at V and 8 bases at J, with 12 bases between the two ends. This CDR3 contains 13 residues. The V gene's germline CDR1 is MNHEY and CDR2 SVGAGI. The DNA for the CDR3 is TGTGCCAGCAGTAAACAGGGAGCTGGGGAGCTGTTTTTT. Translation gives CASSKQGAGELFF.

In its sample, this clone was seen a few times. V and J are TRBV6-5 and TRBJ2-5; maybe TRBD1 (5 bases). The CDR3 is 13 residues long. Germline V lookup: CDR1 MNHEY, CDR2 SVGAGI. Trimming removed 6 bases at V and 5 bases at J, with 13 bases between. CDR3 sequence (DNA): TGTGCCAGCAGGGCAGGGAAGTGGGAGACCCAGTACTTC. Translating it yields CASRAGKWETQYF.

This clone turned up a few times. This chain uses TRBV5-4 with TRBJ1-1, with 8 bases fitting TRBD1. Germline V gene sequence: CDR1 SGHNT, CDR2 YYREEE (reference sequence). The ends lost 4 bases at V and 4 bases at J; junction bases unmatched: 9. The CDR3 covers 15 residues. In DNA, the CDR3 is TGTGCCAGCAGCCACGAGACAGGGGAGGGCACTGAAGCTTTCTTT. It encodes CASSHETGEGTEAFF.

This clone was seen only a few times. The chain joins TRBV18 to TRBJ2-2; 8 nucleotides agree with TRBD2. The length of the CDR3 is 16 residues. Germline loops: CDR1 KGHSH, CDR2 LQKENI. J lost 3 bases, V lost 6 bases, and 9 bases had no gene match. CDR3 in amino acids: CASSLASGLYTGELFF. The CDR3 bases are TGTGCCAGCTCGCTCGCTAGCGGGTTGTACACCGGGGAGCTGTTTTTT.

CDR3 nucleotides: TGTGCCAGCAGCTTAGACAGGGATGGTCACCAGCCCCAGCATTTT. Its protein product is CASSLDRDGHQPQHF. The rearrangement uses TRBV7-2 and TRBJ1-5, with D possibly TRBD1 on 6 matching bases. Trimming cost V 1 base and J 7 bases, with 14 bases left between them. The CDR3 spans 15 residues. CDR1 is SGHTA, CDR2 FQGNSA, per germline.

The CDR3: CASIGGRSNEKLFF. Written as DNA, the CDR3 is TGTGCCAGCATCGGAGGTAGGAGTAATGAAAAACTGTTTTTT. This chain connects TRBV21-1 to TRBJ1-4. TRBV21-1 is a known pseudogene. This CDR3 has 14 amino acids.

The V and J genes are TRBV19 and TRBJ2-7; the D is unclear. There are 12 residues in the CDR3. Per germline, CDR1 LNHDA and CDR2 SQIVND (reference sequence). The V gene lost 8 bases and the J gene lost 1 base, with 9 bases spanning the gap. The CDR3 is CASRADSYEQYF. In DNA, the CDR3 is TGTGCCAGTCGAGCTGATTCCTACGAGCAGTACTTC.

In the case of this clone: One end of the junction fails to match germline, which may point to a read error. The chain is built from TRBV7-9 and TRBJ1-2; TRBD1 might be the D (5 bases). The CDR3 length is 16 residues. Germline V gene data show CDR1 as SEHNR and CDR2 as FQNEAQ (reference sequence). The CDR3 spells CASSLGGTGPIQLTSF. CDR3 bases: TGTGCCAGCAGCTTAGGTGGCACAGGCCCCATACAACTCACCTCCTTC.

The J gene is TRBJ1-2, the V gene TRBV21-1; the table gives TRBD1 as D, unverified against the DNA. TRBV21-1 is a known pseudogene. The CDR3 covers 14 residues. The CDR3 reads CASSKAGTTYGYTF. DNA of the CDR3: TGTGCCAGCAGCAAAGCCGGGACAACCTATGGCTACACCTTC.